The following is a T cell receptor beta chain sequence with its context. In germline, CDR1 is LNHDA, CDR2 SQIVND (reference sequence). This CDR3 is 18 amino acids long. Trimming removed 2 bases at V and 0 bases at J, with 17 bases between. This record comes from a study of blood T cell repertoires in COVID-19. Sequencing used immunoSEQ multiplex PCR; TCRdb keeps in-frame clones, though not all of them. The sample includes about 160,000 clones, 70% to 90% of them seen just once. V gene TRBV19 combines with J gene TRBJ2-1; D gene ambiguous. The clonotype comes from a man between 60 and 75 years old who had recovered from COVID-19. Sequencing input: peripheral blood. Here the CDR3 reads CASSISWAALSSYNEQFF. The CDR3 DNA is TGTGCCAGTAGTATATCCTGGGCCGCCTTGAGCTCCTACAATGAGCAGTTCTTC.